This TCR beta chain comes out of a study of blood T cell repertoires in COVID-19. Study-level information: There were acute and convalescent COVID-19 samples, and they came from the United States, Italy and Spain. PBMCs, B-cell-depleted T cells, or T cells were the source of the cDNA or gDNA that made up the material.

CDR1 is MDHEN and CDR2 is SYDVKM in the germline V gene. The CDR3 consists of 15 residues. With 5 bases clipped from V and 9 bases from J, the junction kept 12 bases outside the gene matches. Authors' data handling: Scientists estimated how many nucleated cells there were by amplifying reference gene primers. Clones were sequenced by immunoSEQ multiplex PCR, and TCRdb holds only the in-frame ones, with some missing. V, J and clone size are taken as reported in that table, and D and trimming were inferred from the DNA itself. Of over 200,000 clones listed, about 80% are singletons. In this sample, this clone turned up a few times.

The specimen was peripheral blood. The chain carries TRBV28 and TRBJ2-1; 8 bases align to TRBD2. The clonotype was recovered from a woman of 80 years or more with acute or convalescent COVID-19. The CDR3 is CASSNTGTSMSEQFF. CDR3 DNA: TGTGCCAGCAGTAACACCGGGACTAGTATGTCTGAGCAGTTCTTC.